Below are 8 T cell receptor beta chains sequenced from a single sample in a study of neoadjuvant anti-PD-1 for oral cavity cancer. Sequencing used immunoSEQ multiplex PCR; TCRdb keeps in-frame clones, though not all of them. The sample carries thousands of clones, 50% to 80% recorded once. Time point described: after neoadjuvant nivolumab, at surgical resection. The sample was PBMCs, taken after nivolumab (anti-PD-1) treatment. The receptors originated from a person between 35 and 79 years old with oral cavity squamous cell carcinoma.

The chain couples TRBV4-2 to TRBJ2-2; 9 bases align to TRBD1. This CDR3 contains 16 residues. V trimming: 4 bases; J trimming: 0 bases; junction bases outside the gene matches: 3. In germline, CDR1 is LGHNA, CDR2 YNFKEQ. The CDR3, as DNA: TGTGCCAGCAGCCCTCGGACAGGGGCGAACACCGGGGAGCTGTTTTTT. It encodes CASSPRTGANTGELFF.

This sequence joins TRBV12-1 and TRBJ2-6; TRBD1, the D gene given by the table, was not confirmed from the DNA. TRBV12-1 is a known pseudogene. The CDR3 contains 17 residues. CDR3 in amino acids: CASSGVIGQSRANVLTF. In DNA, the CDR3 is TGTGCCAGCAGCGGGGTTATAGGACAAAGTCGGGCCAACGTCCTGACTTTC.

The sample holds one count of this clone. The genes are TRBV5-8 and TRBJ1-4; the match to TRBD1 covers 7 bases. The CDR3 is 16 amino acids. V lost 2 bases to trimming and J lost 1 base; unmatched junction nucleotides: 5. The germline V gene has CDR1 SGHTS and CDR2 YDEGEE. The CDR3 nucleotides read TGTGCCAGCAGCTTTGACAGGGCCAGAACTAATGAAAAACTGTTTTTT. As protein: CASSFDRARTNEKLFF.

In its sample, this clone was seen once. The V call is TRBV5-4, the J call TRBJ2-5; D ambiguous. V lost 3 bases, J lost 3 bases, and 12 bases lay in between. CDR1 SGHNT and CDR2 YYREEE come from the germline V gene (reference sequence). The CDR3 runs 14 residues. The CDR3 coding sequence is TGTGCCAGCAGCTCGGACCTCGAGAAAGAGACCCAGTACTTC. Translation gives CASSSDLEKETQYF.

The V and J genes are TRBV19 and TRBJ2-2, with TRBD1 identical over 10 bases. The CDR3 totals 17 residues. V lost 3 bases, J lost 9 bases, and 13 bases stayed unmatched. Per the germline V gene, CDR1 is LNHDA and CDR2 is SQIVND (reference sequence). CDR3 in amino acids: CASSMRSGTGEPRELFF. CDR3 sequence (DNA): TGTGCCAGTAGTATGAGGTCCGGGACAGGGGAACCCCGGGAGCTGTTTTTT.

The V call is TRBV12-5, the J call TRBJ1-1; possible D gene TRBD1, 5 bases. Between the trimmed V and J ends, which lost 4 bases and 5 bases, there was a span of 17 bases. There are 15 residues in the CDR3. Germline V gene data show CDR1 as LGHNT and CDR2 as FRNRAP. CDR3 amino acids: CASGSSAGWGTEAFF. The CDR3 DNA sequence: TGTGCTAGTGGTTCCTCCGCGGGGTGGGGGACTGAAGCTTTCTTT.

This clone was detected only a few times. The CDR3 DNA sequence: TGTGCCAGCAGCTTAGTTTCAGGTGGCAATCAGCCCCAGCATTTT. Protein product: CASSLVSGGNQPQHF. This chain joins TRBV7-2 and TRBJ1-5; no firm D call. V dropped 1 base and J dropped 2 bases, with 9 bases sitting between them. The CDR3 has 15 amino acids. Germline V lookup: CDR1 SGHTA, CDR2 FQGNSA.

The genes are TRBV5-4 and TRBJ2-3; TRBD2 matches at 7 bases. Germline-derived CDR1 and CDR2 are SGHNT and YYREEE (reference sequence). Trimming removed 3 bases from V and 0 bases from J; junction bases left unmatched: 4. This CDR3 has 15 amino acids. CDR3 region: CASSSAGASTDTQYF. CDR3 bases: TGTGCCAGCAGCTCTGCGGGAGCTAGCACAGATACGCAGTATTTT.